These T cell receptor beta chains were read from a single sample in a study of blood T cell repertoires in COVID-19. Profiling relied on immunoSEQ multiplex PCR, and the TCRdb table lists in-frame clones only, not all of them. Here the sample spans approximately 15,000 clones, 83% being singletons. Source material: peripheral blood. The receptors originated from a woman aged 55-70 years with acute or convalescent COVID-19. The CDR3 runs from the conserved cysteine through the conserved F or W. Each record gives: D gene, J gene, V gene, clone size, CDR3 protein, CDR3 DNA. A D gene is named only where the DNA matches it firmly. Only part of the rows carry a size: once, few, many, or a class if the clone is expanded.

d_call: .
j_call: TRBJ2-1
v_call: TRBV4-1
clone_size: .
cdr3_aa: CASSQLDMGFRVYNEQFF
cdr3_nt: TGCGCCAGCAGCCAGTTAGATATGGGCTTTCGTGTTTACAATGAGCAGTTCTTC

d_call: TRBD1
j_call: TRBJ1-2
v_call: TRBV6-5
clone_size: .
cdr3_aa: CASSYDRGSYGYTF
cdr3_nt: TGTGCCAGCAGTTACGACAGGGGCAGCTATGGCTACACCTTC

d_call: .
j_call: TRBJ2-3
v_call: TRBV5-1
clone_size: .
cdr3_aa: CASSTTTDTQYF
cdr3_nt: TGCGCCAGCAGCACAACGACAGATACGCAGTATTTT

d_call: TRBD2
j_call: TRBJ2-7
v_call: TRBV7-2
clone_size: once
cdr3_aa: CASSLAAGAYEQYF
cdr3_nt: TGTGCCAGCAGCTTAGCCGCGGGAGCCTACGAGCAGTACTTC

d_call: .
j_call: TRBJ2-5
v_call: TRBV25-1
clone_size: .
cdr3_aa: CASSDGRKETQYF
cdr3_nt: TGTGCCAGCAGTGACGGCAGGAAAGAGACCCAGTACTTC

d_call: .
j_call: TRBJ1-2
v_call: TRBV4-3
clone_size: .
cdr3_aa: CASSQVTPRGGYTF
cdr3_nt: TGCGCCAGCAGCCAGGTTACACCCCGGGGTGGCTACACCTTC

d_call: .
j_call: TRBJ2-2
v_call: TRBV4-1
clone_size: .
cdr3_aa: CASSQDTGWTGELFF
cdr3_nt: TGCGCCAGCAGCCAAGATACAGGGTGGACCGGGGAGCTGTTTTTT

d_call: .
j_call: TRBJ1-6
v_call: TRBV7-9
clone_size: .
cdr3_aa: CASSYQGFSPLHF
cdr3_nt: TGTGCCAGCAGCTATCAGGGCTTCTCACCCCTCCACTTT

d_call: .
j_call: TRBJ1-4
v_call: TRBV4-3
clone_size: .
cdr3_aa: CASSQDGGIDGEKLFF
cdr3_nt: TGCGCCAGCAGCCAAGATGGGGGGATTGACGGTGAAAAACTGTTTTTT

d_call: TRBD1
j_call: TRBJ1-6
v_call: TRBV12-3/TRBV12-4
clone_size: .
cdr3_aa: CATKRGLSPLHF
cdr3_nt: TGTGCCACAAAGAGGGGGCTGTCACCCCTCCACTTT

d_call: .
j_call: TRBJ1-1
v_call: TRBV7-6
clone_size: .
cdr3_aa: CASSLAYGRVTEAFF
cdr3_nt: TGTGCCAGCAGCTTAGCATACGGCAGGGTCACTGAAGCTTTCTTT

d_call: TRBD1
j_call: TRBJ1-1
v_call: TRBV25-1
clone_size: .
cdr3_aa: CASKGRTGSRF
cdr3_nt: TGTGCCAGCAAGGGCAGGACAGGGTCCCGCTTT

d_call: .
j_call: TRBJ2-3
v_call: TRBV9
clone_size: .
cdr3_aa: CASSAGNFRGTDTQYF
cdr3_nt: TGTGCCAGCAGCGCAGGGAATTTCAGGGGCACAGATACGCAGTATTTT

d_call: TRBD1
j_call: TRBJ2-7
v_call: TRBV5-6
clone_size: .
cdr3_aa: CASSPDPGTGGVHEQYF
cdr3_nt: TGTGCCAGCAGTCCAGATCCCGGGACAGGGGGCGTCCACGAGCAGTACTTC

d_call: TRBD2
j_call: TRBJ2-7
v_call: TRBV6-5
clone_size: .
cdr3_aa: CASRLAGGREQYF
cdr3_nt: TGTGCCAGCCGGCTAGCGGGAGGTAGGGAGCAGTACTTC

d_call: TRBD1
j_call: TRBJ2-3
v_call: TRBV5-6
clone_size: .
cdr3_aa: CASSLAGQGEDTQYF
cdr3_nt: TGTGCCAGCAGCTTGGCCGGACAGGGGGAAGATACGCAGTATTTT

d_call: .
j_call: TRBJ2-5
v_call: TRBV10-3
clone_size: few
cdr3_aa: CAISGTEGEETQYF
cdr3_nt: TGTGCCATCAGTGGAACCGAGGGGGAAGAGACCCAGTACTTC

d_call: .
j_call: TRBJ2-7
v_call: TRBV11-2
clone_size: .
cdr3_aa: CASSLEPETGYEQYF
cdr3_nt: TGTGCCAGCAGCTTAGAGCCGGAGACAGGCTACGAGCAGTACTTC

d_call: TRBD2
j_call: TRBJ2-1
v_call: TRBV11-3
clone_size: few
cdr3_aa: CASSLGGTSGGNEQFF
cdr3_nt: TGTGCCAGCAGCTTAGGGGGGACTAGCGGCGGGAATGAGCAGTTCTTC

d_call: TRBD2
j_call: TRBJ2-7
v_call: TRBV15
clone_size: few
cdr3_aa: CATRGTSGIYEQYF
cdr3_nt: TGTGCCACCAGGGGGACTAGCGGAATCTACGAGCAGTACTTC

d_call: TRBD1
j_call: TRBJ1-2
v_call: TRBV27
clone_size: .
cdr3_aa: CASRFDRDYGYTF
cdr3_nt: TGTGCCAGCAGATTCGACAGGGACTATGGCTACACCTTC

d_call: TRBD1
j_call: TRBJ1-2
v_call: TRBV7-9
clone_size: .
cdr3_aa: CASSDPGGNGYTF
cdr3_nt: TGTGCCAGCAGTGATCCAGGGGGCAACGGCTACACCTTC

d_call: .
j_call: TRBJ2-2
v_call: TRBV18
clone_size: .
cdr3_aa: CASSPGTWGANTGELFF
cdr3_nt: TGTGCCAGCTCACCGGGAACATGGGGAGCGAACACCGGGGAGCTGTTTTTT

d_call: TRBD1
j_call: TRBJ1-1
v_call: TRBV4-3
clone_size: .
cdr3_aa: CASSQDGATGGLNTEAFF
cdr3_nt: TGCGCCAGCAGCCAAGATGGCGCGACAGGGGGTTTGAACACTGAAGCTTTCTTT

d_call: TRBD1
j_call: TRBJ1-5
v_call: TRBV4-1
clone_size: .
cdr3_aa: CASSQGMAGGSNQPQHF
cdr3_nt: TGCGCCAGCAGCCAAGGGATGGCAGGGGGAAGCAATCAGCCCCAGCATTTT

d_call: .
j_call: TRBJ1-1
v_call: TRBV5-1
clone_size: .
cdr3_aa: CASSWAGLNTEAFF
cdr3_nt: TGCGCCAGCAGCTGGGCGGGGCTGAACACTGAAGCTTTCTTT

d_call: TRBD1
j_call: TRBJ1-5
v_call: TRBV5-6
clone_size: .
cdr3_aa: CASSDRGEIGNQPQHF
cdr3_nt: TGTGCCAGCAGCGACAGGGGGGAGATTGGCAATCAGCCCCAGCATTTT

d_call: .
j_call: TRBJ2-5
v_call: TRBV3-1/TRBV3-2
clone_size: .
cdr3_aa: CASIALGAGRAQYF
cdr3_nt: TGTGCCAGCATCGCGCTGGGGGCAGGCAGGGCCCAGTACTTC